The T cell receptor (beta chain) under discussion was sequenced for a study of blood T cell repertoires in COVID-19. The repertoire was sequenced with immunoSEQ multiplex PCR; TCRdb's copy has only in-frame clones and lacks some. The table has hundreds of thousands of clones, roughly four fifths seen once; the top ten hold over 4%. Participant-given clinical history determined each cohort assignment. V lost 2 bases to trimming and J lost 7 bases; unmatched junction nucleotides: 13. The CDR3 has 18 amino acids. CDR1 is SGHTS, CDR2 YDEGEE, per germline. This clone was picked up one time. The V and J genes are TRBV5-8 and TRBJ2-1; 12 nucleotides line up with TRBD2. This clonotype was obtained from a man younger than 45 with acute COVID-19. Sequenced material: PBMCs or T cells enriched from blood (not recorded which). The DNA for the CDR3 is TGTGCCAGCAGCTTCTCCCCTTCTAGCGGGAGGGCCGTGAATGAGCAGTTCTTC. The encoded protein is CASSFSPSSGRAVNEQFF.